This T cell receptor (beta chain) derives from a study of blood T cells in healthy people across ages. Overall study results and limits: Naive T cell percentage strongly correlated with TCR beta diversity.

Germline CDR1 MNHEY, CDR2 SMNVEV (reference sequence). The CDR3 length is 13 residues. The authors ran a second PCR of roughly 7 to 11 cycles using a sample-barcoded 5' primer and a J-beta primer mix. TCRdb re-analysed the 5' RACE reads in MiXCR, keeping a single row per CDR3 protein. Of fewer than 1 million distinct CDR3 sequences listed, 40% to 50% are singletons. This clonotype was found a few times. Its antigen is undetermined. The junction departs from germline at one end; a sequencing error may be responsible. J is TRBJ2-3 and V is TRBV27, with D perhaps TRBD1 (5 bases). The sample taken for sequencing was blood. This TCR was sampled from a man aged 55 to 70 in good health. In DNA form, the CDR3 reads TGCGCCAGCAGCACAGGTCCGCCAGATACGCAGTATTTT. Amino acids: CASSTGPPDTQYF.